This entry concerns a single TCR beta chain. As yet, its antigen is unknown. This record comes from a study of cytomegalovirus exposure and HLA in healthy donors. Turning to the study itself: Genetic ancestry analysis placed around 76% of the roughly 400 donors that were genotyped in the Caucasian-associated cluster. Study results and caveats: In a later analysis, at a false discovery rate of 0.05, 17,000 or so TCR beta sequences matched HLA alleles. Analysis performed later showed TCR beta chains linked to HLA being more clonally expanded than equally common others. The study listed 150 to 200 cytomegalovirus-associated TCR beta chains.

Trimming pared 0 bases from V and 3 bases from J, leaving 12 bases between. Germline V gene data show CDR1 as LNHNV and CDR2 as YYDKDF (reference sequence). The CDR3 runs to 17 residues. Primers: 60 Vbeta forward and 13 Jbeta reverse. Sequencing used immunoSEQ multiplex PCR; TCRdb keeps in-frame clones, though not all of them. The table shows just over 150,000 clones, with over 60% occurring only once. The TCR originated in a woman between 50 and 59 years old in good health and CMV-seropositive. The J gene is TRBJ1-6, the V gene TRBV15; D uncertain. Sequencing was carried out using PBMCs. CDR3 in amino acids: CATSRDRVSVYNSPLHF. CDR3 DNA sequence: TGTGCCACCAGCAGAGATCGGGTTTCAGTCTATAATTCACCCCTCCACTTT.